These 23 T cell receptor beta chains originate from one sample sequenced in a study of CD4 T cells in relation to SARS-CoV-2 and coronaviruses. Unexposed donor CD4+ T cells date from about 2011-2018, before the COVID-19 pandemic. The cells were cultured for under twelve days before CD4+ T cells were isolated. Produced via immunoSEQ multiplex PCR; TCRdb's table is partial and in-frame only. The table lists fewer than 25,000 clones, more than 60% of them singletons. Antigens of these TCRs are unknown. Sequenced sample: CD4+ T cells from PBMCs, cultured in vitro. The receptors were sampled from a human donor in good health.

The chain links TRBV9 to TRBJ2-7; perhaps TRBD2 as D (5 bases). Germline lookup yields CDR1 SGDLS and CDR2 YYNGEE. This CDR3 comprises 15 residues. Deletions cut 4 bases from V and 2 bases from J, with 16 bases between. The CDR3 sequence is CASSPRGNLAYEQYF. Here the CDR3 DNA reads TGTGCCAGCAGCCCCCGGGGTAATTTGGCCTACGAGCAGTACTTC.

The J gene is TRBJ1-5, the V gene TRBV5-5; D ambiguous. CDR3 length: 14 residues. The germline V gene encodes CDR1 SGHKS and CDR2 YYEKEE (reference sequence). Trimming stripped 1 base from V and 0 bases from J, with 5 bases between. The chain's CDR3 is CASSLQFSNQPQHF. The DNA for the CDR3 is TGTGCCAGCAGCTTGCAGTTTAGCAATCAGCCCCAGCATTTT.

The chain recombines TRBV6-6 with TRBJ2-7; 7 bases align to TRBD1. V gave up 3 bases and J gave up 5 bases; unmatched junction bases: 10. The CDR3 consists of 15 residues. Germline assignment: CDR1 MNHNY and CDR2 SVGAGI (reference sequence). In nucleotides, the CDR3 is TGTGCCAGCAGTTATGCTGCGACAGGGTTCAACGAGCAGTACTTC. This sequence encodes CASSYAATGFNEQYF.

This chain connects TRBV6-1 to TRBJ2-3, with 8 bases fitting TRBD1. Germline-derived CDR1 and CDR2 are MNHNS and SASEGT. V lost 4 bases and J lost 0; bases outside the gene matches: 6. CDR3 length: 16 amino acids. In nucleotides, the CDR3 is TGTGCCAGCAGTGTCGGGACAGGCCTTAGCACAGATACGCAGTATTTT. This translates into CASSVGTGLSTDTQYF.

The rearrangement joins TRBV2 to TRBJ2-7, with D unclear. Germline-derived CDR1 and CDR2 are SNHLY and FYNNEI. V was pared by 0 bases and J by 4 bases, with 7 bases between. The CDR3 totals 13 residues. For the CDR3, the DNA is TGTGCCAGCAGTGAAGCGCCGTCGTACGAGCAGTACTTC. Protein product: CASSEAPSYEQYF.

This rearrangement joins TRBV19 to TRBJ1-2; no firm D call. Germline CDR1 and CDR2: LNHDA and SQIVND (reference sequence). Between the trimmed V and J ends, which lost 7 bases and 2 bases, there was a span of 11 bases. The CDR3 covers 13 residues. In nucleotides, the CDR3 is TGTGCCAGTACCGGAATGGGAAACTATGGCTACACCTTC. It specifies CASTGMGNYGYTF.

This rearrangement joins TRBV15 to TRBJ2-7; D gene ambiguous. This CDR3 comprises 14 residues. V was cut by 0 bases and J by 3 bases, with 9 bases left in between. Per the germline V gene, CDR1 is LNHNV and CDR2 is YYDKDF (reference sequence). The CDR3 DNA sequence: TGTGCCACCAGCAGAGATAAGGGTTTCTACGAGCAGTACTTC. The encoded protein is CATSRDKGFYEQYF.

The CDR3 here is CASSSRATSGTDTQYF. The CDR3 bases are TGTGCCAGCAGCTCCAGAGCGACTAGCGGGACAGATACGCAGTATTTT. V usage is TRBV5-4 and J usage is TRBJ2-3; 10 nucleotides agree with TRBD2. Trimming took 3 bases from V and 3 from J; bases not matched to a gene: 7. This CDR3 has 16 residues. CDR1 is SGHNT and CDR2 is YYREEE in the germline V gene (reference sequence).

The chain is built from TRBV5-4 and TRBJ1-1; 7 bases agree with TRBD1. V trimming: 4 bases; J trimming: 1 base; junction bases outside the gene matches: 7. Germline values: CDR1 SGHNT, CDR2 YYREEE (reference sequence). This CDR3 is built from 15 residues. CDR3 amino acids: CASSRTGTANTEAFF. The CDR3 DNA reads TGTGCCAGCAGCAGGACCGGGACAGCGAACACTGAAGCTTTCTTT.

This clone was picked up a small number of times. V gene TRBV6-6 combines with J gene TRBJ2-7; D is unclear. Germline V CDR1 and CDR2: MNHNY, SVGAGI (reference sequence). Trimming cost V 6 bases and J 5 bases, with 11 bases left between them. This CDR3 spans 12 amino acids. Here the CDR3 reads CASSLDADEQYF. DNA for the CDR3: TGTGCCAGCAGCCTAGATGCGGACGAGCAGTACTTC.

In its sample, this clone was seen a few times. CDR3 sequence: CASSLMAGQIFSPLHF. CDR3 DNA sequence: TGTGCCAGCAGCTTAATGGCCGGACAAATATTCTCACCCCTCCACTTT. V is TRBV7-3 and J is TRBJ1-6; weak D call: TRBD1 (5 bases). The length of the CDR3 is 16 residues. V lost 1 base to trimming and J lost 10 bases, with 17 bases between them. CDR1 and CDR2 from the germline V gene are SGHTA and FQGTGA.

The chain recombines TRBV28 with TRBJ2-7; 9 nucleotides match TRBD2. Germline values: CDR1 MDHEN, CDR2 SYDVKM. The CDR3 is made up of 13 amino acids. Trimming cost V 10 bases and J 5 bases; bases outside gene matches: 9. In DNA, the CDR3 is TGTGCCACCAGGCGGGGGGGTTCCCACGAGCAGTACTTC. Its translation: CATRRGGSHEQYF.

J is TRBJ2-3 and V is TRBV28; TRBD1 matches at 7 bases. Germline assignment: CDR1 MDHEN and CDR2 SYDVKM. CDR3 length: 15 amino acids. Trimming at V came to 3 bases and at J to 1 base, leaving 4 bases not matched to a gene. DNA of the CDR3: TGTGCCAGCAGTTTTACAGGGGACCGCACAGATACGCAGTATTTT. It yields the protein CASSFTGDRTDTQYF.

The chain joins TRBV21-1 to TRBJ1-2; the table's D call of TRBD1 was not tested on the DNA. TRBV21-1 is a pseudogene segment. This CDR3 contains 16 residues. CDR3 sequence: CAPKRDRPLPNYGYTF. The CDR3 DNA reads as TGTGCCCCTAAAAGGGACAGACCGCTTCCTAACTATGGCTACACCTTC.

The J gene is TRBJ1-1, the V gene TRBV5-1, with D unresolved. CDR1 is SGHRS, CDR2 YFSETQ, per germline. The V and J ends lost 4 bases and 0 bases respectively, with 10 bases between them. This CDR3 has 14 residues. CDR3 DNA: TGCGCCAGCAGCGAGCCCCAGGTGAACACTGAAGCTTTCTTT. Residues: CASSEPQVNTEAFF.

This chain uses TRBV11-2 with TRBJ1-6, with 8 positions matching TRBD1. The CDR3 extends over 14 amino acids. The germline gives CDR1 SGHAT, CDR2 FQNNGV. Trimming cost V 7 bases and J 7 bases; bases outside gene matches: 6. The CDR3 coding sequence is TGTGCCAGCAAGCAGGGGGCGAAGAATTCACCCCTCCACTTT. Translating it yields CASKQGAKNSPLHF.

This rearrangement joins TRBV3-1 (or the pseudogene TRBV3-2) to TRBJ1-4; maybe TRBD1 (5 bases). This CDR3 contains 14 residues. The V gene lost 2 bases and the J gene lost 7 bases, with 11 bases spanning the gap. Looked up from germline, CDR1 is LGHDT and CDR2 is YNNKEL (reference sequence). The CDR3 region is CASSQPGRGEKLFF. DNA of the CDR3: TGTGCCAGCAGCCAACCGGGGAGGGGTGAAAAACTGTTTTTT.

Only one count was recorded for this clone. The V gene is TRBV5-4, the J gene TRBJ1-4, with 9 nucleotides matching TRBD1. CDR3 length: 16 amino acids. The germline V gene has CDR1 SGHNT and CDR2 YYREEE (reference sequence). V was pared by 1 base and J by 4 bases, with 5 bases of the junction left unmatched. The CDR3 coding sequence is TGTGCCAGCAGCTTGTCCTCGACAGGGGGTAATGAAAAACTGTTTTTT. Its protein product is CASSLSSTGGNEKLFF.

The chain carries TRBV29-1 and TRBJ2-1; maybe TRBD1 (6 bases). This CDR3 is built from 14 residues. The ends were cut back, 7 bases at V and 0 bases at J, with 13 bases in the middle. The germline V gene has CDR1 SQVTM and CDR2 ANQGSEA. CDR3 bases: TGCAGCGGGAGCACAGGGCTCTCCTACAATGAGCAGTTCTTC. It is translated as CSGSTGLSYNEQFF.

This rearrangement joins TRBV19 to TRBJ1-1, with 9 nucleotides matching TRBD1. The CDR3 has 14 amino acids. CDR1 and CDR2 (germline): LNHDA, SQIVND (reference sequence). Unmatched junction bases numbered 7, after V lost 7 bases and J lost 4 bases. Here the CDR3 reads CASNTRDRATEAFF. For the CDR3, the DNA is TGTGCCAGTAATACCCGGGACAGGGCCACTGAAGCTTTCTTT. Based on the CDR3 plus reference TRBV19 and TRBJ1-1, the full variable domain is DGGITQSPKYLFRKEGQNVTLSCEQNLNHDAMYWYRQDPGQGLRLIYYSQIVNDFQKGDIAEGYSVSREKKESFPLTVTSAQKNPTAFYLCASNTRDRATEAFFGQGTRLTVV.

The rearrangement links TRBV4-1 to TRBJ2-6, with TRBD1 matching over 7 bases. V lost 1 base to trimming and J lost 4 bases; unmatched junction nucleotides: 10. The CDR3 has 18 amino acids. Germline CDR1 is MGHRA and CDR2 is YSYEKL. The CDR3 DNA reads TGCGCCAGCAGCCAAGTTGGGAAGGGGGCGCGAGGGGCCAACGTCCTGACTTTC. Residues: CASSQVGKGARGANVLTF.

V usage is TRBV5-6 and J usage is TRBJ2-7, with D possibly being TRBD1 or TRBD2 (5 bases each). Looked up from germline, CDR1 is SGHDT and CDR2 is YYEEEE. V lost 0 bases and J lost 5, with 9 bases in between. This CDR3 spans 13 amino acids. CDR3 sequence: CASSLVLGDEQYF. The CDR3 coding sequence is TGTGCCAGCAGCTTGGTTTTGGGGGACGAGCAGTACTTC.

This rearrangement joins TRBV3-1 (or the pseudogene TRBV3-2) to TRBJ1-5; maybe TRBD1 (5 bases). Trimming shortened V by 0 bases and J by 5 bases, and 11 bases separated the two germline ends. The CDR3 has 15 residues. The germline V gene encodes CDR1 LGHDT and CDR2 YNNKEL (reference sequence). CDR3 region: CASSQDSGGYQPQHF. CDR3 DNA sequence: TGTGCCAGCAGCCAAGATTCTGGGGGGTATCAGCCCCAGCATTTT.